The 20 T cell receptor beta chains given below trace back to one sample, sequenced in a study of T cell repertoires in cytomegalovirus infection. These receptors are not linked to any known antigen. From the reads, TCRdb called clonotypes with MiXCR, one entry per CDR3 protein. The sample carries around 130,000 distinct CDR3 sequences, 20% to 30% recorded once. Sequenced material: PBMCs, sequenced either directly or after in vitro stimulation (not recorded which). These TCRs come from a human donor in good health (CMV status not recorded). Some clones in this sample may be carry-over from other donors' samples.

The gene calls are TRBV27 and TRBJ2-5, with 9 bases fitting TRBD1. The CDR3 covers 15 residues. Germline CDR1 is MNHEY and CDR2 is SMNVEV (reference sequence). The J segment lost 0 bases and the V segment lost 6 bases, leaving 5 bases of the junction unmatched. CDR3 amino acids: CASRGTGIYQETQYF. The DNA for the CDR3 is TGTGCCAGCAGGGGGACAGGGATCTACCAAGAGACCCAGTACTTC.

This clonotype came up a few times. The rearrangement uses TRBV2 and TRBJ1-2; maybe TRBD1 (6 bases). Trimming took 3 bases from V and 8 from J, leaving 13 bases between them. In germline, CDR1 is SNHLY, CDR2 FYNNEI. The CDR3 has 13 residues. The CDR3 nucleotides read TGTGCCAGCAGTGATGGGCAGGGGCAAGGCTACACCTTC. As protein: CASSDGQGQGYTF. Full variable domain (remainder filled in from reference TRBV2 and TRBJ1-2): EPEVTQTPSHQVTQMGQEVILRCVPISNHLYFYWYRQILGQKVEFLVSFYNNEISEKSEIFDDQFSVERPDGSNFTLKIRSTKLEDSAMYFCASSDGQGQGYTFGSGTRLTVV.

CDR3 bases: TGTGCCAGCAGTCCCCCGACAGGGGTGGGTGAAAAACTGTTTTTT. It encodes CASSPPTGVGEKLFF. This chain connects TRBV12-3 or TRBV12-4 to TRBJ1-4; the match to TRBD1 covers 8 bases. This CDR3 is 15 amino acids long. With V trimmed by 5 bases and J by 7 bases, 9 bases remained unmatched.

This rearrangement joins TRBV7-9 to TRBJ1-1; the D is unclear. In germline, CDR1 is SEHNR, CDR2 FQNEAQ (reference sequence). With 6 bases removed from V and 0 bases from J, the gap between germline ends came to 20 bases. The CDR3 spans 17 residues. CDR3 region: CASRKTIPQRLNTEAFF. CDR3 DNA: TGTGCCAGCAGGAAGACAATTCCCCAGCGTCTGAACACTGAAGCTTTCTTT.

This clonotype was seen many times. The CDR3 DNA follows: TGTGCCAGCAGTGGAGCCCTAGCGGTACTCACAGATACGCAGTATTTT. Translating it yields CASSGALAVLTDTQYF. The chain recombines TRBV12-3 or TRBV12-4 with TRBJ2-3; 7 bases line up with TRBD2. V was pared by 5 bases and J by 2 bases, with 10 bases of the junction left unmatched. CDR3 size: 16 residues.

This chain's CDR3 is CASSPSGSLSYEQYF. CDR3 nucleotides: TGTGCCAGCAGCCCAAGCGGGAGCCTCTCCTACGAGCAGTACTTC. The J gene is TRBJ2-7, the V gene TRBV28; the match to TRBD2 covers 8 bases. This CDR3 contains 15 residues. The V segment lost 6 bases and the J segment 0 bases; nucleotides outside the gene matches: 7. Germline V gene lookup returns CDR1 MDHEN and CDR2 SYDVKM.

The chain couples TRBV19 to TRBJ2-2, with 7 bases aligning to TRBD2. The J segment lost 5 bases and the V segment lost 3 bases, leaving 3 bases of the junction unmatched. The germline gives CDR1 LNHDA, CDR2 SQIVND (reference sequence). The CDR3 length is 14 residues. The CDR3 DNA is TGTGCCAGTAGTATTCGGGGAGGGACCGGGGAGCTGTTTTTT. Its translation: CASSIRGGTGELFF.

There are a few counts of this clonotype. This sequence joins TRBV3-1 and TRBJ2-1; TRBD2 might be the D (5 bases). This CDR3 is 14 amino acids long. Germline CDR1 LGHDT, CDR2 YNNKEL (reference sequence). V dropped 5 bases and J dropped 4 bases, with 12 bases sitting between them. The CDR3 reads CASSDPSRYNEQFF. The DNA for the CDR3 is TGTGCCAGCAGCGACCCTAGCAGATACAATGAGCAGTTCTTC.

The chain couples TRBV20-1 to TRBJ2-3; TRBD2 matches 13 bases. V trimming: 4 bases; J trimming: 3 bases; junction bases outside the gene matches: 13. The CDR3 is made up of 18 amino acids. Germline lookup yields CDR1 DFQATT and CDR2 SNEGSKA (reference sequence). The CDR3 loop is CSANDLRTSGSRTDTQYF. For the CDR3, the DNA is TGCAGTGCTAACGACTTGAGGACTAGCGGGAGCAGAACAGATACGCAGTATTTT.

V usage is TRBV6-2 or TRBV6-3 and J usage is TRBJ2-1; 10 bases fit TRBD2. Germline V CDR1 and CDR2: MNHEY, SVGEGT. The CDR3 runs 14 residues. The J segment lost 7 bases and the V segment lost 7 bases, leaving 7 bases of the junction unmatched. The CDR3 region is CASTWGLANNEQFF. The CDR3 nucleotides read TGTGCCAGCACCTGGGGACTAGCGAATAATGAGCAGTTCTTC.

This CDR3 reads CASSFAGITDTQYF. DNA for the CDR3: TGTGCCAGCAGTTTTGCGGGGATCACAGATACGCAGTATTTT. The chain couples TRBV12-3 or TRBV12-4 to TRBJ2-3; tentatively, D is TRBD2 (6 bases). The V end was cut by 3 bases, the J end by 2 bases, with 9 bases between. The CDR3 contains 14 residues.

V is TRBV6-1 and J is TRBJ1-1; TRBD1 is a possible D gene (5 bases). Trimming left V 8 bases short and J 3 bases short, with 13 bases between. CDR3 length: 13 amino acids. Germline CDR1 MNHNS, CDR2 SASEGT. In DNA, the CDR3 is TGTGCCAGCCGGGGGGGACGGTACACTGAAGCTTTCTTT. Its protein is CASRGGRYTEAFF.

The chain carries TRBV7-8 and TRBJ2-3; D may match TRBD1 or TRBD2 (5 bases each). This CDR3 region has 12 residues. The ends were cut back, 1 base at V and 8 bases at J, with 7 bases in the middle. The germline CDR1 and CDR2 sequences are SGHVS and FQNEAQ. The CDR3 DNA reads TGTGCCAGCAGCTTAGGGGGGAGTACGCAGTATTTT. Translated: CASSLGGSTQYF. The full variable domain, completed using reference TRBV7-8 and TRBJ2-3, is GAGVSQSPRYKVAKRGQDVALRCDPISGHVSLFWYQQALGQGPEFLTYFQNEAQLDKSGLPSDRFFAERPEGSVSTLKIQRTQQEDSAVYLCASSLGGSTQYFGPGTRLTVL.

The V and J genes are TRBV10-3 and TRBJ2-6; D remains unclear. V lost 2 bases and J 1 base, leaving 6 bases between the germline ends. The germline gives CDR1 ENHRY, CDR2 SYGVKD. The CDR3 runs 15 residues. The CDR3 protein is CAISEKASGANVLTF. The CDR3 DNA reads as TGTGCCATCAGTGAGAAGGCGTCTGGGGCCAACGTCCTGACTTTC.

The V and J genes are TRBV20-1 and TRBJ1-6, with a tentative D call TRBD1 (5 bases). Germline CDR1 DFQATT, CDR2 SNEGSKA (reference sequence). The length of the CDR3 is 12 residues. Trimming took 6 bases from V and 10 from J, leaving 13 bases between them. CDR3 region: CSAIRGRSPLHF. CDR3 sequence (DNA): TGCAGTGCAATTCGGGGCCGATCACCCCTCCACTTT.

The V gene is TRBV12-3 or TRBV12-4, the J gene TRBJ2-1; D call uncertain. The CDR3 covers 14 residues. The germline V and J ends were trimmed by 5 bases and 2 bases, with 10 bases remaining between them. CDR3: CASSLGNTYNEQFF. CDR3 sequence (DNA): TGTGCCAGCAGTCTAGGAAACACCTACAATGAGCAGTTCTTC.

V and J are TRBV6-1 and TRBJ2-1; D perhaps matches TRBD1 (6 bases). V was shortened by 5 bases and J by 0 bases, with 14 bases between the two germline ends. The CDR3 is 16 amino acids. Looked up from germline, CDR1 is MNHNS and CDR2 is SASEGT. This CDR3 is CASSYSGANSYNEQFF. CDR3 bases: TGTGCCAGCAGTTATTCAGGGGCTAACTCCTACAATGAGCAGTTCTTC.

The CDR3 DNA sequence: TGCAGTGCATCCGGGACTTCGGGGACAGATACGCAGTATTTT. This sequence encodes CSASGTSGTDTQYF. The chain uses TRBV20-1 and TRBJ2-3, with D perhaps TRBD2 (6 bases). The V end was cut by 6 bases, the J end by 3 bases, with 16 bases between. In germline, CDR1 is DFQATT, CDR2 SNEGSKA (reference sequence). There are 14 residues in the CDR3.

This clonotype was picked up many times. V gene TRBV25-1 combines with J gene TRBJ1-1; 9 bases match TRBD1. V was pared by 6 bases and J by 3 bases, with 8 bases of the junction left unmatched. Germline CDR1 MGHDK, CDR2 SYGVNS. This CDR3 comprises 15 residues. As DNA, the CDR3 is TGTGCCAGCAGACCCCCGGGACAGGGCTACACTGAAGCTTTCTTT. Its protein product is CASRPPGQGYTEAFF.

The chain is built from TRBV12-5 and TRBJ2-1; 11 bases align to TRBD1. The CDR3 runs to 16 residues. Per germline, CDR1 LGHNT and CDR2 FRNRAP. V was clipped by 6 bases and J by 9 bases; unmatched bases: 13. DNA for the CDR3: TGTGCTAGTGGCCAGCTCACGGACAGGGGGCTTATTGAGCAGTTCTTC. Protein: CASGQLTDRGLIEQFF.